This TCR beta chain was obtained from a study of shared clonotypes between healthy human individuals. Points from the study as a whole: It was expected that sequencing depth would affect clonotype sharing among donors.

Every immunoSEQ plate was one replicate of a subset's evenly spread DNA. Unsorted PBMC replicate PCRs drew on around 300 ng DNA, representing tens of thousands of T cell genomes. Profiled with immunoSEQ multiplex PCR; TCRdb holds only in-frame clones, not every one. The sample consists of approximately 470,000 clones, more than 65% of them appearing once. In the case of this clone: What it binds is not known.

V was clipped by 8 bases and J by 1 base, with 8 bases between them. Germline CDR1 and CDR2: MDHEN and SYDVKM. CDR3 length: 12 residues. The source material was PBMCs. The receptor comes from a woman in her thirties or forties in good health. Some clones in this sample may be carry-over from other donors' samples. The chain combines TRBV28 with TRBJ1-1; no firm D call. The CDR3 sequence: CASCSPNTEAFF. DNA of the CDR3: TGTGCCAGCTGTAGCCCGAACACTGAAGCTTTCTTT.